This TCR beta chain was sequenced for a study of T cells in Graves' hyperthyroidism and ophthalmopathy (dated by TCRdb to between 2018 and 2021). Looking at the study overall: Peripheral blood was collected at initial diagnosis, before any treatment. A discovery cohort of roughly 100 patients, approximately 44 with Graves' ophthalmopathy and approximately 55 with stable Graves' hyperthyroidism, was used to find distinguishing TCR V-J signatures. Prospective prediction of ophthalmopathy was tested in an independent validation cohort of under 20 hyperthyroidism patients and 17 patients who later progressed to ophthalmopathy. The 100 or so discovery patients were randomly split 7:3 into training and test sets. Thyroid tissue and blood T-cell repertoires from several Graves' hyperthyroidism patients were also compared in the study. After blood sampling, hyperthyroidism patients were treated with methimazole at a starting dose of 30 mg daily, and ophthalmopathy patients were treated with high-dose intravenous methylprednisolone. The paper reports TCR Vbeta CDR3 sequencing of some 140 peripheral blood samples: some 44 ophthalmopathy, some 80 hyperthyroidism and approximately 17 progressor patients.

Ten or more counts support this clonotype. It has no known antigen specificity. Base-call qualities are not available, and no considerably larger clone is one nucleotide away. The TCR beta CDR3 regions were amplified from RNA transcripts. The TCR CDR3 was subjected to a first round of RT-PCR using the HTBI primer set and the Qiagen OneStep RT-PCR kit. The libraries were constructed in a second round of multiplex PCR and then size-selected and purified. Libraries were sequenced paired-end with 100 bp reads on an Illumina HiSeq2000. The authors processed their data as follows. SOAPnuke was used to process the raw data, removing reads that contained adapters or uncalled bases, had a mean Phred below 15, or lacked an exact match to the constant primer or identifier. COPE v1.2.5 was used to merge high-quality paired reads, and clonotypes were defined as unique nucleotide sequences. MiTCR v1.1 was used to align the clonotypes against IMGT TRBV, TRBD and TRBJ reference segments. The analysis included only V-J combinations with a frequency above 0.0001, which together covered over 98% of the repertoires. A TCS score was defined as the ratio between F50 (clonal expansion) and ExV (chaos), using BLOSUM62-based TCRdist between CDR3 peptides within each V-J. Welch's t-statistics and random forest reduced 514 V-J features to 13, which were used in a naive Bayes classifier (R e1071). TCRdb ran its own pipeline on the public reads, namely fastp trimming at Q25 and MiXCR clone calling, and kept in-frame beta chains. All rows with the same CDR3 protein become a single entry with the most common DNA and genes. The authors' filters were not applied to this entry. This sample gives around 290,000 distinct CDR3 sequences in total; 13% of them show up just once. Together, the top ten hold 7% to 8.5% of the sample.

Hyperthyroidism patients were newly diagnosed, with disease duration under 2 months, and aged 18 to 65 years. Patients with uncontrolled infections, other autoimmune diseases, pregnancy or lactation were excluded. Diagnoses relied on clinical symptoms, serum thyroxine and TRAb, thyroid ultrasound and orbital computed tomography. For progressor patients, blood was drawn at the first diagnosis of hyperthyroidism, before any ophthalmopathy symptoms had appeared. PBMCs were isolated from about 9.1 ml of fresh peripheral blood by Ficoll-Paque density gradient centrifugation. Patients classed as progressors first received a Graves' hyperthyroidism diagnosis and then went on to develop ophthalmopathy during follow-up. Total RNA was extracted using Trizol reagent, and RNA quality was assessed on an Agilent 2100 Bioanalyzer. The germline V end is reduced by 8 bases and the J end by 6 bases; junction bases left unmatched: 9. For CDR1 and CDR2, the germline V gene (reference sequence) lists LNHDA and SQIVND. From the cysteine up to the phenylalanine, the CDR3 has a length of 15 residues. This entry keeps only the CDR3 DNA: 45 bases, framed from base 1.

General study outcomes and caveats: A 13 V-J signature model separated ophthalmopathy from stable hyperthyroidism, with roughly 88% sensitivity and about 81% specificity in cross-validation and 80%/75% in testing. Most expanded thyroid clonotypes (frequency above 0.001) were also detected in blood, a finding suggesting that blood repertoires may reflect thyroid immune responses. During validation, the model predicted progression to ophthalmopathy a median of around 6 months ahead of onset, with almost 71% sensitivity and 72.22% specificity. Sample size was not statistically predetermined, and blinding of investigators to group allocation was not performed.

Sequencing was carried out using blood. This TCR derives from a woman in her twenties or thirties with Graves' hyperthyroidism that later progressed to Graves' ophthalmopathy. The rearrangement joined TRBV19 to TRBJ2-1, and TRBD1 matches 11 of the central bases. The DNA sequence is given as TGTGCCAGTCACGTCGCCGGGACAGGGGGCAATGAGCAGTTCTTC. This translates into CASHVAGTGGNEQFF.